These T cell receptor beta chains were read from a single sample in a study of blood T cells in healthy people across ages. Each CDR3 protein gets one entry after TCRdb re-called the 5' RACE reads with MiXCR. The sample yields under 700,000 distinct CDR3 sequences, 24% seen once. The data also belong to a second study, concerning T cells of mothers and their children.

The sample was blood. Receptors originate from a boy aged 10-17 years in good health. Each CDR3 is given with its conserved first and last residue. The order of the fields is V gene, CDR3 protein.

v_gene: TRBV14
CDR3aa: CASSPLGDRGNEKLFF

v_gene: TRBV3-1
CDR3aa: CASSQDAGEQYF

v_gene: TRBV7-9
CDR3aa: CASSLDQNKGTHEQYF

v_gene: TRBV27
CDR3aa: CASSSQQGLSNSPLHF

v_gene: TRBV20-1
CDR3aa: CSAAPPGRSSYEQYF

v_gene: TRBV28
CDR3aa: CASRNSPIHARENTEAFF

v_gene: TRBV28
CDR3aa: CASSLYIQGGSMDSTEAFF

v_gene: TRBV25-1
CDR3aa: CASSRQAYGYTF

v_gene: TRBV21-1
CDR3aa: CASSKASFRPPRAYEQYF

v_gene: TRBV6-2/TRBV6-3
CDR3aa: CASSDSWGNEQFF

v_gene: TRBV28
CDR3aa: CASGGYTGELFF

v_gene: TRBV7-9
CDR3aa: CAGGAGGFQETQYF

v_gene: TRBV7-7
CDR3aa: CASSYPGLIYNEQFF

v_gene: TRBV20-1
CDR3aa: CSARDPNGGGDIQYF

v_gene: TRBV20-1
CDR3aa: CSATLGGQETQYF

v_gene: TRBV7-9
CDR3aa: CASSKGFLAGVGETQYF

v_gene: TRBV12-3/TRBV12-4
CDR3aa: CASSPSGGTSTDTQYF

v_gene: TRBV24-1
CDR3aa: CATSDLGTGGREQFF

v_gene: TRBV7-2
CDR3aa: CASSSKTSGGTGTQYF

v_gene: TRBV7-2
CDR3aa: CASSYFWGRGSYNEQFF

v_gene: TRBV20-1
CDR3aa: CSARPNNNQPQHF

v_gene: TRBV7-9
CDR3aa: CASSSMDRGDTEAFF

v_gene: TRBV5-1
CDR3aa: CASSPRGGNYGYTF

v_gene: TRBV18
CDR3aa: CASSPGIGAFF

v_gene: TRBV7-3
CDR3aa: CASSLVRETTQYF

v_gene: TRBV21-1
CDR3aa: CASSKETGGVKNIQYF

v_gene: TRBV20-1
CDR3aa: CLISGQGDYGYTF

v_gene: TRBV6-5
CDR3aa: CASSYSGTSDEQYF

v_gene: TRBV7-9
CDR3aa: CASSLVGTGTHEQYF

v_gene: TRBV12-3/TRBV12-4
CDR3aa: CASSFARSNQPQHF

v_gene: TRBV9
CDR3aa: CASSVGVYGNTIYF

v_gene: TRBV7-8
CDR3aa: CASSSRTGNSYNEQFF

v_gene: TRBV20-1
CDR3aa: CSARDRSGSGPDTQYF

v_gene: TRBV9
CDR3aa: CASSTGDAATNEKLFF

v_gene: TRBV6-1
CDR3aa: CASSEAPVLTYEQYF

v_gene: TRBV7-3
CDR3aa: CASSFSAGGFYNEQFF

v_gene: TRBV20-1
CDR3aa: CSASAWSGPRVEQFF

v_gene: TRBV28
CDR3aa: CASSLDRGGDEQFF

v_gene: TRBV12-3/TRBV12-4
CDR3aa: CASRGGLSGELFF

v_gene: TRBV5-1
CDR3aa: CATRGAANTGELFF

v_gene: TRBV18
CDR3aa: CASSPSRGGLAYEQYF

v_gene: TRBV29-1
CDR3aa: CSVDPATSPNYGYTF

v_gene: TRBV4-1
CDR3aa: CATEFTTNTGELFF

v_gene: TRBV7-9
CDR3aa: CASSSGQNTDTQYF

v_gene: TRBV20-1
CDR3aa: CSARDFRTSGSSYEQYF

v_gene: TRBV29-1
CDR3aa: CSVEEREGTYNEQFF

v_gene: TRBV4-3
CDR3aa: CASSQARADEGTDTQYF

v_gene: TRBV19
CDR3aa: CARSTWAEAFF

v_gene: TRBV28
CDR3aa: CASSLGAGTGTEAFF